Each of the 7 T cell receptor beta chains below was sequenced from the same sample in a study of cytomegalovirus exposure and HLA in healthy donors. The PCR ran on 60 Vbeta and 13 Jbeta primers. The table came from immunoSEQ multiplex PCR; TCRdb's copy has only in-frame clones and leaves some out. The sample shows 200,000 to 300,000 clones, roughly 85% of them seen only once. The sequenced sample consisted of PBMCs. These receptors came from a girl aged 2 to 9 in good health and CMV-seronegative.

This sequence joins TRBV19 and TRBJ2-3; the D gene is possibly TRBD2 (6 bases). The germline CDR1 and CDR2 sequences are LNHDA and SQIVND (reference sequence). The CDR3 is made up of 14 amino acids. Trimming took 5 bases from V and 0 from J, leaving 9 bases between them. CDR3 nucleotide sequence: TGTGCCAGTAGTTCCGGGACTAGCACAGATACGCAGTATTTT. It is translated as CASSSGTSTDTQYF.

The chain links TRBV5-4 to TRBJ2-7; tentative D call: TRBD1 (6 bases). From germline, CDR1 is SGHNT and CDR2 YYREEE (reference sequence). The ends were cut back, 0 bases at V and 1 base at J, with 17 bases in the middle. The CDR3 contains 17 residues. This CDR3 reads CASSLAAGASFSYEQYF. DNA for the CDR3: TGTGCCAGCAGCTTGGCCGCAGGGGCCTCGTTTTCCTACGAGCAGTACTTC. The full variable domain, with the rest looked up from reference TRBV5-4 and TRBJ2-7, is ETGVTQSPTHLIKTRGQQVTLRCSSQSGHNTVSWYQQALGQGPQFIFQYYREEENGRGNFPPRFSGLQFPNYSSELNVNALELDDSALYLCASSLAAGASFSYEQYFGPGTRLTVT.

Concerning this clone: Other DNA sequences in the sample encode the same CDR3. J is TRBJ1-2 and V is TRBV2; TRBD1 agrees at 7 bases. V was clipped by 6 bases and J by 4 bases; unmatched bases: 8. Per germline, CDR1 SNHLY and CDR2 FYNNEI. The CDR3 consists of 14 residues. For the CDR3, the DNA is TGTGCCAGCAGCGATTTGGGACAGACCTATGGCTACACCTTC. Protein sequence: CASSDLGQTYGYTF.

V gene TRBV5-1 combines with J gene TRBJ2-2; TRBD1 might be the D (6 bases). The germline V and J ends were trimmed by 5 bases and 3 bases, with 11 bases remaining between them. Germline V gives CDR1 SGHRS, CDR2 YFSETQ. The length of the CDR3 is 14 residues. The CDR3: CASRPPGDTGELFF. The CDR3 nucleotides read TGCGCCAGCAGACCCCCAGGGGACACCGGGGAGCTGTTTTTT.

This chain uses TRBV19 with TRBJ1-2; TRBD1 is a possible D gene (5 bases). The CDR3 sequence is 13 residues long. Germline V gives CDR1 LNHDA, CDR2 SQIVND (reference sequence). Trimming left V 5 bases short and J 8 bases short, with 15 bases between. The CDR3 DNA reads TGTGCCAGTAGTTCCTATAGGGGTTGGGGCTACACCTTC. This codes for CASSSYRGWGYTF.

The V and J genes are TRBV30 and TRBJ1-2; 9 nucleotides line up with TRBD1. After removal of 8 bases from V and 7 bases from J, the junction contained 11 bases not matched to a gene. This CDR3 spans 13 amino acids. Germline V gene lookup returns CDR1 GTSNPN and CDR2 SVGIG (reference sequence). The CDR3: CAGVTGGASGYTF. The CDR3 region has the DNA TGTGCCGGGGTTACAGGGGGCGCAAGTGGCTACACCTTC. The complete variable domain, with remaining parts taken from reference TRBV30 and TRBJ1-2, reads SQTIHQWPATLVQPVGSPLSLECTVEGTSNPNLYWYRQAAGRGLQLLFYSVGIGQISSEVPQNLSASRPQDRQFILSSKKLLLSDSGFYLCAGVTGGASGYTFGSGTRLTVV.

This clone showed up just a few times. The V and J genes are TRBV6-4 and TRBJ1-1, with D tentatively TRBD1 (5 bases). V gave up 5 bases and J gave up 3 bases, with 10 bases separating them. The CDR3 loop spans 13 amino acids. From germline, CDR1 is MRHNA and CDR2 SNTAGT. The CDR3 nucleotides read TGTGCCAGCAGTCAGGGTCTGTACACTGAAGCTTTCTTT. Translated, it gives CASSQGLYTEAFF.